A selection of T cell receptor beta chains follows, all from one sample in a study of cytomegalovirus exposure and HLA in healthy donors. Clones were read by immunoSEQ multiplex PCR, and TCRdb kept only the in-frame ones, dropping some. The sample records about 160,000 clones, roughly four fifths being singletons. The source material was PBMCs. These TCRs come from a man in his 60s in good health and CMV-seronegative. The CDR3 runs from the conserved cysteine through the conserved F or W. The D gene is left open where the match is weak. A clone size is listed for some rows: how often the clone was seen (once, few, many), or a class if it is expanded.

d_call,j_call,clone_size,v_call,cdr3_aa,cdr3_nt
NA,TRBJ2-7,NA,TRBV7-8,CASSLLRGYEQYF,TGTGCCAGCAGCTTACTGCGGGGCTACGAGCAGTACTTC
TRBD2,TRBJ2-5,NA,TRBV9,CASSGGLAGGQQYF,TGTGCCAGCAGCGGCGGACTAGCGGGAGGACAGCAGTACTTC
TRBD1,TRBJ2-7,NA,TRBV14,CASSQNRGVFYEQYF,TGTGCCAGCAGCCAAAACAGGGGAGTTTTCTACGAGCAGTACTTC
NA,TRBJ1-3,NA,TRBV30,CAWSSHSSGNTIYF,TGTGCCTGGAGCAGTCACAGCTCTGGAAACACCATATATTTT
TRBD2,TRBJ2-5,NA,TRBV5-1,CASSPLPGLAGGRGETQYF,TGCGCCAGCAGCCCCCTTCCCGGACTAGCGGGAGGGCGGGGGGAGACCCAGTACTTC
NA,TRBJ1-5,NA,TRBV28,CASSQGGGNQPQHF,TGTGCCAGCAGTCAGGGAGGAGGGAATCAGCCCCAGCATTTT
NA,TRBJ1-3,once,TRBV5-1,CASSSDIGGIGNTIYF,TGCGCCAGCAGCTCCGACATAGGAGGGATTGGAAACACCATATATTTT
TRBD2,TRBJ2-1,NA,TRBV27,CASSFLAGGIDEQFF,TGTGCCAGCAGTTTTTTAGCGGGAGGGATCGATGAGCAGTTCTTC
TRBD2,TRBJ2-7,NA,TRBV7-2,CASSRLAGKGEQYF,TGTGCCAGCAGCCGTTTAGCGGGAAAGGGCGAGCAGTACTTC
TRBD2,TRBJ2-1,NA,TRBV5-1,CASSWGPSGRSYNEQFF,TGCGCCAGCAGCTGGGGCCCTAGCGGGAGGTCCTACAATGAGCAGTTCTTC
NA,TRBJ1-2,few,TRBV13,CASSWMTVNNYGYTF,TGTGCCAGCAGCTGGATGACAGTCAATAACTATGGCTACACCTTC
TRBD2,TRBJ2-1,few,TRBV7-8,CASSSGLAGGDEQFF,TGTGCCAGCAGCTCGGGACTAGCGGGGGGAGATGAGCAGTTCTTC
NA,TRBJ1-4,NA,TRBV2,CASSVFGDNEKLFF,TGTGCCAGCAGTGTCTTCGGAGATAATGAAAAACTGTTTTTT
TRBD1,TRBJ2-7,NA,TRBV6-6,CASSQRDRAPYEQYF,TGTGCCAGCAGCCAAAGGGACAGGGCCCCCTACGAGCAGTACTTC
NA,TRBJ2-2,once,TRBV10-3,CAISEFGLSNTGELFF,TGTGCCATCAGCGAATTTGGACTGTCGAACACCGGGGAGCTGTTTTTT
NA,TRBJ2-7,NA,TRBV28,CASSPGRLRDYEQYF,TGTGCCAGCAGTCCCGGACGTCTTCGGGACTACGAGCAGTACTTC
NA,TRBJ2-1,NA,TRBV7-9,CASPAPSSYNEQFF,TGTGCCAGCCCAGCGCCGAGCTCCTACAATGAGCAGTTCTTC
NA,TRBJ1-2,NA,TRBV10-3,CAISEYRIYGYTF,TGTGCCATCAGTGAGTACAGGATCTATGGCTACACCTTC
NA,TRBJ2-1,NA,TRBV11-2,CASSFAGTPHPQFF,TGTGCCAGCAGCTTCGCCGGGACACCCCACCCGCAGTTCTTC
NA,TRBJ1-5,NA,TRBV5-5,CASSLSPGRNQPQHF,TGTGCCAGCAGCTTGAGCCCAGGGAGGAATCAGCCCCAGCATTTT
NA,TRBJ2-3,NA,TRBV5-1,CASSLGPGDTQYF,TGCGCCAGCAGCTTGGGCCCGGGAGATACGCAGTATTTT
NA,TRBJ2-1,many,TRBV18,CASSPIGRENEQFF,TGTGCCAGCTCACCAATCGGCAGGGAAAATGAGCAGTTCTTC
NA,TRBJ1-4,NA,TRBV5-1,CASSLAGDTEKLFF,TGCGCCAGCAGCTTGGCAGGGGACACTGAAAAACTGTTTTTT
NA,TRBJ1-5,NA,TRBV30,CAWSVRGTNQPQHF,TGTGCCTGGAGTGTCCGGGGGACCAACCAGCCCCAGCATTTT
NA,TRBJ2-5,NA,TRBV28,CASSLVGTIQETQYF,TGTGCCAGCAGTTTAGTCGGGACAATACAAGAGACCCAGTACTTC
NA,TRBJ2-7,NA,TRBV5-1,CASSLTGSEQYF,TGCGCCAGCAGCTTAACAGGGTCCGAGCAGTACTTC